This is a list of T cell receptor beta chains from one sample in a study of metastatic and nonmetastatic thyroid tumors. With MiXCR, TCRdb reprocessed the PCR reads. The profile shows 30,000 to 40,000 clones, around 32% of them singletons. Sequenced sample: blood. These receptors were obtained from a female donor with papillary thyroid cancer or a benign thyroid nodule (not recorded which). Some clones in this sample may be carry-over from other donors' samples. The CDR3 runs from the conserved cysteine through the conserved F or W. The D gene is left open where the match is weak. Clone size, where shown, is once, few, many, or a class for clones that have expanded.

>TRBV24-1|TRBJ1-5|many|NA
CATSDSAYSNQPQHF
TGTGCCACCAGTGATTCTGCCTATAGCAATCAGCCCCAGCATTTT
>TRBV20-1|TRBJ2-2|NA|TRBD1
CSALDRVTGDLFF
TGCAGTGCTTTAGACAGGGTCACCGGGGATCTGTTTTTT
>TRBV9|TRBJ1-6|NA|NA
CASSVMAENNSPLHF
TGTGCCAGCAGCGTAATGGCAGAGAATAATTCACCCCTCCACTTT
>TRBV6-1|TRBJ1-4|many|TRBD1
CASRPRRDSNEKLFF
TGTGCCAGCAGGCCCCGCCGGGACAGTAATGAAAAACTGTTTTTT
>TRBV7-9|TRBJ1-2|once|NA
CASSMTGGYSYTF
TGTGCCAGCAGCATGACAGGAGGCTATTCCTACACCTTC
>TRBV2|TRBJ1-1|few|TRBD1
CASSPDRRQGAAFF
TGTGCCAGCAGTCCAGATCGAAGACAGGGGGCAGCTTTCTTT
>TRBV20-1|TRBJ2-2|NA|NA
CSARAQGSRTGELFF
TGCAGTGCTAGGGCCCAGGGGTCGCGCACCGGGGAGCTGTTTTTT
>TRBV6-5|TRBJ1-4|NA|TRBD1
CAISSPGQVLEEEKLFF
TGTGCCATCAGTTCCCCAGGACAGGTCCTGGAGGAAGAAAAACTGTTTTTT
>TRBV6-1|TRBJ2-1|NA|TRBD2
CASSRLLSGDEQFF
TGTGCCAGCAGTCGGCTTTTGAGCGGGGATGAGCAGTTCTTC
>TRBV27|TRBJ2-7|few|NA
CASSFKTGSAYEQYF
TGTGCCAGCAGTTTCAAGACAGGAAGCGCCTACGAGCAGTACTTC
>TRBV12-3/TRBV12-4|TRBJ1-5|NA|NA
CASSLAWRGQPQHF
TGTGCCAGCAGTTTGGCGTGGAGGGGTCAGCCCCAGCATTTT
>TRBV7-9|TRBJ2-3|NA|NA
CASSFTGDTQYF
TGTGCCAGCAGCTTTACGGGAGATACGCAGTATTTT
>TRBV27|TRBJ2-7|NA|NA
CASSSQASRAYEQYF
TGTGCCAGCAGTTCCCAGGCCTCAAGGGCCTACGAGCAGTACTTC
>TRBV24-1|TRBJ2-2|many|TRBD1
CATSDEQGQGPTEGLFF
TGTGCCACCAGTGATGAACAAGGACAGGGCCCGACCGAAGGGCTGTTTTTT
>TRBV11-3|TRBJ1-6|NA|NA
CASSIDYSPLHF
TGTGCCAGCAGCATAGACTATTCACCCCTCCACTTT
>TRBV10-3|TRBJ1-3|many|NA
CAIRETGAGNTIYF
TGTGCCATCAGGGAGACAGGAGCTGGAAACACCATATATTTT
>TRBV5-5|TRBJ2-5|few|TRBD1
CASSLTGVETQYF
TGTGCCAGCAGCTTGACAGGGGTAGAGACCCAGTACTTC
>TRBV12-3/TRBV12-4|TRBJ1-2|many|NA
CASRPNRQVGANYGYTF
TGTGCCAGCAGACCGAACCGACAGGTTGGAGCTAACTATGGCTACACCTTC
>TRBV30|TRBJ2-5|many|NA
CAWSLSLVETQYF
TGTGCCTGGAGTCTTAGCTTAGTCGAGACCCAGTACTTC
>TRBV27|TRBJ2-1|NA|NA
CASKAYNIYNEQFF
TGTGCCAGCAAGGCTTACAATATCTACAATGAGCAGTTCTTC
>TRBV29-1|TRBJ1-2|few|NA
CSGFAGTNYGYTF
TGCAGCGGTTTTGCGGGGACGAACTATGGCTACACCTTC
>TRBV20-1|TRBJ2-7|many|TRBD1
CSARGDRYLYEQYF
TGCAGTGCTAGAGGGGACAGGTACCTCTACGAGCAGTACTTC
>TRBV12-3/TRBV12-4|TRBJ2-1|many|NA
CASSLDGLNEQFF
TGTGCCAGCAGTTTAGATGGGTTGAATGAGCAGTTCTTC
>TRBV6-4|TRBJ1-1|medium-sized|TRBD1
CASSDGTGGTEAFF
TGTGCCAGCAGCGACGGGACAGGGGGGACTGAAGCTTTCTTT
>TRBV6-2/TRBV6-3|TRBJ2-7|medium-sized|NA
CASRPYLQGYEQYF
TGTGCCAGCAGACCGTATTTACAGGGCTACGAGCAGTACTTC
>TRBV20-1|TRBJ2-1|many|TRBD2
CSARGHLAANEQFF
TGCAGTGCTAGAGGCCATCTAGCGGCTAATGAGCAGTTCTTC
>TRBV9|TRBJ1-1|NA|NA
CASSPQGGGGNTEAFF
TGTGCCAGCAGCCCGCAGGGAGGGGGAGGGAACACTGAAGCTTTCTTT
>TRBV2|TRBJ2-5|many|NA
CASRPPGTAETQYF
TGTGCCAGCAGGCCCCCCGGGACCGCCGAGACCCAGTACTTC
>TRBV6-1|TRBJ2-7|few|NA
CASSDTGHYEQYF
TGTGCCAGCAGTGACACCGGCCACTACGAGCAGTACTTC
>TRBV5-1|TRBJ1-2|NA|TRBD1
CASSSQDRLCGYTF
TGCGCCAGCAGCTCACAGGACAGGTTGTGTGGCTACACCTTC
>TRBV14|TRBJ1-2|many|NA
CASSQLTGANYGYTF
TGTGCCAGCAGCCAACTGACAGGAGCTAACTATGGCTACACCTTC
>TRBV9|TRBJ2-1|NA|NA
CASSVAGRISYNEQFF
TGTGCCAGCAGCGTAGCGGGTAGAATCTCCTACAATGAGCAGTTCTTC
>TRBV5-1|TRBJ1-1|few|NA
CASSLVSGTAMNTEAFF
TGCGCCAGCAGCTTGGTGAGCGGGACGGCAATGAACACTGAAGCTTTCTTT
>TRBV18|TRBJ2-5|NA|TRBD2
CASSHQTSALIGRETQYF
TGTGCCAGCTCACACCAGACTAGCGCCTTAATCGGGAGAGAGACCCAGTACTTC
>TRBV25-1|TRBJ1-6|NA|NA
CAISDSTANSPLHF
TGTGCCATCAGTGATTCGACAGCAAATTCACCTCTCCACTTT
>TRBV29-1|TRBJ2-7|many|TRBD1
CSVGGTGDRDEQYF
TGCAGCGTGGGAGGGACAGGGGATCGGGACGAGCAGTACTTC
>TRBV5-1|TRBJ2-3|many|TRBD2
CASSLGGTSGSPDTQYF
TGCGCCAGCAGCTTGGGTGGGACTAGCGGGAGTCCCGATACGCAGTATTTT
>TRBV2|TRBJ1-5|many|TRBD1
CASARDSASNQPQHF
TGTGCCAGCGCCAGGGACAGTGCAAGCAATCAGCCCCAGCATTTT
>TRBV6-1|TRBJ2-3|NA|TRBD2
CASIGLLAESTDTQYF
TGTGCCAGCATTGGCCTACTAGCGGAGAGCACAGATACGCAGTATTTT
>TRBV2|TRBJ2-7|NA|NA
CASSLWQGYEQYF
TGTGCCAGCAGTTTATGGCAGGGATATGAGCAGTACTTC
>TRBV7-6|TRBJ2-7|NA|NA
CASSQLDGYEQYF
TGTGCCAGCAGCCAACTCGACGGATACGAGCAGTACTTC
>TRBV6-1|TRBJ2-3|few|NA
CASRIRGWDTQYF
TGTGCCAGCAGGATACGGGGGTGGGATACGCAGTATTTT
>TRBV19|TRBJ2-1|many|NA
CASSIQGLVPYNEQFF
TGTGCCAGTAGTATACAGGGGTTGGTGCCCTACAATGAGCAGTTCTTC
>TRBV5-4|TRBJ2-5|NA|TRBD2
CASSPPGTRVETQYF
TGTGCCAGCAGCCCGCCCGGGACTAGGGTGGAGACCCAGTACTTC
>TRBV28|TRBJ1-2|many|TRBD1
CASRDRDRDLNYGYTF
TGTGCCAGCAGGGACCGGGACAGGGACCTTAACTATGGCTACACCTTC
>TRBV15|TRBJ2-2|many|TRBD1
CATSRDRDSNTGELFF
TGTGCCACCAGCAGAGATCGGGACAGCAACACCGGGGAGCTGTTTTTT
>TRBV27|TRBJ2-1|many|TRBD1
CASSLRRYRGQDEQFF
TGTGCCAGCAGTTTAAGACGTTACAGGGGGCAGGATGAGCAGTTCTTC
>TRBV27|TRBJ2-7|many|NA
CASSLERHYEQYF
TGTGCCAGCAGTCTCGAACGGCACTACGAGCAGTACTTC
>TRBV12-3/TRBV12-4|TRBJ1-3|few|NA
CASSPPRGKVSYGNTIYF
TGTGCCAGCAGTCCCCCCAGAGGAAAGGTGTCCTATGGAAACACCATATATTTT
>TRBV11-2|TRBJ2-7|medium-sized|TRBD2
CASSSGLADEQYF
TGTGCCAGCAGCTCGGGACTAGCGGATGAGCAGTACTTC
>TRBV20-1|TRBJ2-7|NA|NA
CSASSFPGLQKPSYEQYF
TGCAGTGCTAGTTCCTTCCCGGGACTCCAAAAGCCCTCCTACGAGCAGTACTTC
>TRBV6-5|TRBJ2-3|few|TRBD2
CASRAPWTSGFTDTQYF
TGTGCCAGCAGGGCGCCCTGGACTAGCGGGTTCACAGATACGCAGTATTTT
>TRBV6-4|TRBJ1-6|few|TRBD1
CASSVGPGGNSPLHF
TGTGCCAGCAGCGTCGGGCCAGGGGGGAATTCACCCCTCCACTTT
>TRBV19|TRBJ1-6|medium-sized|NA
CASSIAPGSPLHF
TGTGCCAGTAGTATAGCCCCGGGTTCACCCCTCCACTTT
>TRBV10-2|TRBJ2-3|NA|TRBD2
CASSDEREGEDTQYF
TGCGCCAGCAGTGACGAGCGGGAGGGAGAAGATACGCAGTATTTT